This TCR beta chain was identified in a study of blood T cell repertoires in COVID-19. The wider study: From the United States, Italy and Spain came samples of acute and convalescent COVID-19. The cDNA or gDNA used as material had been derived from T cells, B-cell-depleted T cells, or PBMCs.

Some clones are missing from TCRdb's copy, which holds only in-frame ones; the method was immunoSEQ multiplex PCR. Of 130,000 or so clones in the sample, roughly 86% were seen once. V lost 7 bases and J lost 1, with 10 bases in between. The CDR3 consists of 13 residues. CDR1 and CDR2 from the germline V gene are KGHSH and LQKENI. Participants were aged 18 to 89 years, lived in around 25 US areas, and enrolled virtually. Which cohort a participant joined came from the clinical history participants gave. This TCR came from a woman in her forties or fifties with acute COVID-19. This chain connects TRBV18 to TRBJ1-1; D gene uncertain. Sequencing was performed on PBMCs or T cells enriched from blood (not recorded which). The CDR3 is CASCAYRNTEAFF. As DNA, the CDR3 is TGTGCCAGCTGCGCGTACAGGAACACTGAAGCTTTCTTT.